The entry that follows covers one TCR beta chain sequence. Given a much more abundant clone one base away, this may be a read error. This specimen comes from a study of blood T cell repertoires in COVID-19. Study summary: Whether acute or convalescent, the COVID-19 samples came from the United States, Italy and Spain.

The CDR3 is 12 residues long. V lost 2 bases and J lost 0, with 2 bases in between. Germline CDR1 reads SGHNT; CDR2 reads YYREEE (reference sequence). TCRdb's table, derived via immunoSEQ multiplex PCR, lists solely in-frame clones and lacks some. Among 100,000 to 150,000 clones, roughly 83% were seen once, and the ten largest hold 30% to 45%. The specimen was peripheral blood. The TCR originated in a man aged 40-55 years with active or convalescent COVID-19. V gene TRBV5-4 combines with J gene TRBJ1-1; D not resolved. The chain's CDR3 is CASSFVNTEAFF. DNA of the CDR3: TGTGCCAGCAGCTTCGTGAACACTGAAGCTTTCTTT.